Below, 25 T cell receptor beta chains from the same sample are listed, as sequenced in a study of early T cells in non-severe SARS-CoV-2 infection. TCRdb passed the 5' RACE reads through MiXCR, listing each CDR3 protein once. The data contain some 66,000 distinct CDR3 sequences, roughly 9% of them singletons. Sequenced material: whole blood. Receptors originate from an adult who was a healthcare worker with PCR-confirmed SARS-CoV-2 infection or an uninfected control (not recorded which).

This clonotype is medium-sized in the sample. V gene TRBV11-2 combines with J gene TRBJ2-3; 11 bases are a match to TRBD2. This CDR3 is built from 19 residues. Per germline, CDR1 SGHAT and CDR2 FQNNGV. V shed 5 bases, J shed 1 base, and the junction held 14 bases outside the gene matches. The CDR3 here is CASSRSGTSGVRGTDTQYF. CDR3 DNA: TGTGCCAGCAGCCGATCCGGGACTAGCGGCGTAAGAGGCACAGATACGCAGTATTTT.

Turning to this clonotype: Mismatch with germline at one junction end may stem from a read error. The rearrangement uses TRBV7-8 and TRBJ2-5; weak D call: TRBD2 (6 bases). The CDR3 totals 17 residues. Germline assignment: CDR1 SGHVS and CDR2 FQNEAQ. CDR3 sequence (DNA): TGTGCCACCAGCTTAGCGCAGGCTAGCGTCTGGGTAGAGACCCAGTACTTC. This sequence encodes CATSLAQASVWVETQYF.

The J gene is TRBJ2-5, the V gene TRBV13; TRBD2 aligns across 9 bases. V lost 2 bases to trimming and J lost 1 base; unmatched junction nucleotides: 8. This CDR3 is 17 amino acids long. Germline values: CDR1 PRHDT, CDR2 FYEKMQ (reference sequence). In DNA, the CDR3 is TGTGCCAGCAGCTTATGGGGGTCTAGCGGGATCCAAGAGACCCAGTACTTC. Translating it yields CASSLWGSSGIQETQYF. Together with reference TRBV13 and TRBJ2-5, the CDR3 gives the full variable domain: AAGVIQSPRHLIKEKRETATLKCYPIPRHDTVYWYQQGPGQDPQFLISFYEKMQSDKGSIPDRFSAQQFSDYHSELNMSSLELGDSALYFCASSLWGSSGIQETQYFGPGTRLLVL.

This clonotype was picked up one time. The chain joins TRBV14 to TRBJ2-5; D is perhaps TRBD1 (5 bases). Germline-derived CDR1 and CDR2 are SGHDN and FVKESK. Trimming took 5 bases from V and 4 from J, leaving 11 bases between them. The CDR3 is 13 amino acids. CDR3 in DNA: TGTGCCAGCAGCGTGCCAGGGATAGAGACCCAGTACTTC. Translation gives CASSVPGIETQYF.

This rearrangement joins TRBV20-1 to TRBJ1-1, with D maybe TRBD1 (6 bases). This CDR3 contains 12 residues. The germline gives CDR1 DFQATT, CDR2 SNEGSKA (reference sequence). The CDR3 bases are TGCAGCATAAAACAGGGAACCACTGAAGCTTTCTTT. Translating gives CSIKQGTTEAFF.

This clonotype was seen more than once but under ten times. CDR3 loop: CASSLGAASQEQYF. CDR3 DNA: TGCGCCAGCAGCTTGGGCGCCGCGTCCCAAGAGCAGTACTTC. The chain couples TRBV5-1 to TRBJ2-7; D remains ambiguous. V lost 0 bases and J lost 7, with 14 bases in between. CDR1 SGHRS and CDR2 YFSETQ come from the germline V gene. This CDR3 is built from 14 residues.

J is TRBJ2-6 and V is TRBV5-1; D is uncertain. V was pared by 0 bases and J by 2 bases, with 3 bases between. Germline lookup yields CDR1 SGHRS and CDR2 YFSETQ. The length of the CDR3 is 14 residues. CDR3 coding DNA: TGCGCCAGCAGCTTGGGGCCTGGGGCCAACGTCCTGACTTTC. This sequence encodes CASSLGPGANVLTF.

This clonotype was detected only a few times. This chain uses TRBV29-1 with TRBJ2-7, with 7 bases identical to TRBD1. The CDR3 totals 14 residues. Looked up from germline, CDR1 is SQVTM and CDR2 is ANQGSEA. The junction had 11 bases not matched to a gene; V was cut back by 6 bases and J by 3 bases. The CDR3 reads CSVRQGWGNYEQYF. The CDR3 DNA reads as TGCAGCGTCCGACAGGGTTGGGGGAACTACGAGCAGTACTTC.

This clonotype has a count of ten or more. As DNA, the CDR3 is TGTGCCAGCAGCTCCATCGGGGGGGGCGAATACGAGCAGTACTTC. This gives the protein CASSSIGGGEYEQYF. V usage is TRBV13 and J usage is TRBJ2-7, with 8 bases identical to TRBD2. Trimming took 4 bases from V and 4 from J; bases not matched to a gene: 9. The germline CDR1 and CDR2 sequences are PRHDT and FYEKMQ (reference sequence). This CDR3 is built from 15 residues.

The J gene is TRBJ1-5, the V gene TRBV6-2 or TRBV6-3; tentatively, D is TRBD1 (5 bases). Per germline, CDR1 MNHEY and CDR2 SVGEGT. V shed 6 bases and J shed 3 bases, with 15 bases lying between them. The CDR3 is made up of 15 amino acids. CDR3 sequence reads: CASRTGPLVNQPQHF. The CDR3 DNA follows: TGTGCCAGCAGAACGGGACCGCTCGTCAATCAGCCCCAGCATTTT.

The chain couples TRBV5-4 to TRBJ2-1; a weak D match, TRBD2 (6 bases). CDR1 is SGHNT, CDR2 YYREEE, per germline (reference sequence). CDR3 size: 15 residues. V was cut by 1 base and J by 8 bases, with 16 bases left in between. The CDR3 DNA follows: TGTGCCAGCAGCTTGACGTCTAGCGTCGGGGATGAGCAGTTCTTC. It encodes CASSLTSSVGDEQFF.

This clonotype was seen many times. The chain joins TRBV3-1 to TRBJ2-7; no definite D call. The V end was cut by 1 base, the J end by 0 bases, with 1 base between. This CDR3 is 12 amino acids long. Germline-derived CDR1 and CDR2 are LGHDT and YNNKEL (reference sequence). The DNA of the CDR3 is TGTGCCAGCAGCCAAGGCTCCTACGAGCAGTACTTC. Its translation: CASSQGSYEQYF.

This clonotype was seen many times. This chain joins TRBV28 and TRBJ1-3; D remains ambiguous. This CDR3 is built from 13 residues. V was clipped by 5 bases and J by 4 bases, with 9 bases between them. Germline CDR1 and CDR2: MDHEN and SYDVKM. CDR3 amino acids: CASSLGAGNTIYF. The CDR3 nucleotides are TGTGCCAGCAGTCTTGGTGCCGGAAACACCATATATTTT. Combining the CDR3 with reference TRBV28 and TRBJ1-3 gives the whole variable domain DVKVTQSSRYLVKRTGEKVFLECVQDMDHENMFWYRQDPGLGLRLIYFSYDVKMKEKGDIPEGYSVSREKKERFSLILESASTNQTSMYLCASSLGAGNTIYFGEGSWLTVV.

The table lists this clonotype with many counts. The rearrangement joins TRBV3-1 to TRBJ2-5; TRBD2 agrees at 7 bases. Germline assignment: CDR1 LGHDT and CDR2 YNNKEL (reference sequence). The CDR3 spans 14 residues. The J segment lost 1 base and the V segment lost 1 base, leaving 0 bases of the junction unmatched. CDR3 region: CASSQAGGQETQYF. The CDR3 nucleotides are TGTGCCAGCAGCCAAGCGGGGGGCCAAGAGACCCAGTACTTC.

This clonotype was seen a few times. The chain combines TRBV12-3 or TRBV12-4 with TRBJ1-6; D is perhaps TRBD1 (5 bases). V gave up 7 bases and J gave up 8 bases, with 12 bases separating them. The CDR3 is 13 amino acids. The CDR3 reads CASTPGGYSPLHF. The CDR3 nucleotides read TGTGCCAGCACCCCGGGGGGGTATTCACCCCTCCACTTT.

Comments on this clonotype: A read error may explain this, as a much larger clone is one base away. The V gene is TRBV20-1, the J gene TRBJ2-7, with 10 nucleotides matching TRBD1. CDR1 is DFQATT and CDR2 is SNEGSKA in the germline V gene (reference sequence). The CDR3 has 15 amino acids. The CDR3 sequence: CSAPGTGAFSYERYF. The CDR3 DNA reads TGCAGTGCCCCTGGGACAGGGGCCTTCTCCTACGAGCGGTACTTC.

This clonotype has at least ten counts. This chain connects TRBV5-5 to TRBJ2-2, with D unclear. The CDR3 sequence is 15 residues long. The germline V gene encodes CDR1 SGHKS and CDR2 YYEKEE (reference sequence). Trimming took off 3 bases at V and 2 bases at J, with 11 bases between the two ends. The CDR3 sequence is CASSSAQTNTGELFF. As DNA, the CDR3 is TGTGCCAGCAGCTCCGCACAAACCAACACCGGGGAGCTGTTTTTT.

Ten or more counts support this clonotype. In nucleotides, the CDR3 is TGCAGCGTTCGAACTAGCGGGAACAATGAGCAGTTCTTC. Its translation is CSVRTSGNNEQFF. The rearrangement links TRBV29-1 to TRBJ2-1, with 10 bases identical to TRBD2. Looked up from germline, CDR1 is SQVTM and CDR2 is ANQGSEA. Trimming cost V 5 bases and J 5 bases; bases outside gene matches: 3. The CDR3 length is 13 residues.

The chain couples TRBV2 to TRBJ2-1; unclear D gene. In germline, CDR1 is SNHLY, CDR2 FYNNEI. Trimming removed 5 bases at V and 4 bases at J, with 6 bases between. CDR3 length equals 12 residues. The CDR3 coding sequence is TGTGCCAGCAGTCCCACATACAATGAGCAGTTCTTC. Encoded protein: CASSPTYNEQFF.

The chain is built from TRBV18 and TRBJ1-5; D uncertain. The CDR3 contains 17 residues. Trimming left V 6 bases short and J 2 bases short, with 20 bases between. From germline, CDR1 is KGHSH and CDR2 LQKENI. In DNA form, the CDR3 reads TGTGCCAGCTCTCGAGAGCGGACCCCCTGGGGCAATCAGCCCCAGCATTTT. It translates to CASSRERTPWGNQPQHF.

The rearrangement joins TRBV6-6 to TRBJ2-1; 9 bases fit TRBD2. Germline values: CDR1 MNHNY, CDR2 SVGAGI (reference sequence). The CDR3 has 18 residues. With 2 bases clipped from V and 5 bases from J, the junction kept 13 bases outside the gene matches. Here the CDR3 reads CASSYARGEAGGNNEQFF. The CDR3 DNA reads as TGTGCCAGCAGTTACGCCCGGGGGGAAGCGGGAGGTAACAATGAGCAGTTCTTC.

In its sample, this clonotype was seen a few times. The V call is TRBV12-3 or TRBV12-4, the J call TRBJ2-7, with D possibly called TRBD1 or TRBD2 (7 bases each). Trimming took off 3 bases at V and 7 bases at J, with 19 bases between the two ends. The CDR3 totals 15 residues. The CDR3 here is CASSLEGAQGGEQYF. CDR3 in DNA: TGTGCCAGCAGTTTGGAGGGGGCGCAGGGAGGGGAGCAGTACTTC.

The chain carries TRBV7-9 and TRBJ2-7, with 7 bases aligning to TRBD1. CDR1 and CDR2 (germline): SEHNR, FQNEAQ (reference sequence). V lost 3 bases and J lost 3; bases outside the gene matches: 5. This CDR3 contains 14 residues. The CDR3 sequence: CASSFFDRDYEQYF. CDR3 DNA sequence: TGTGCCAGCAGCTTCTTCGACAGGGACTACGAGCAGTACTTC. Based on the CDR3 plus reference TRBV7-9 and TRBJ2-7, the full variable domain is DTGVSQNPRHKITKRGQNVTFRCDPISEHNRLYWYRQTLGQGPEFLTYFQNEAQLEKSRLLSDRFSAERPKGSFSTLEIQRTEQGDSAMYLCASSFFDRDYEQYFGPGTRLTVT.

This chain connects TRBV7-6 to TRBJ2-5; 7 nucleotides align to TRBD1. This CDR3 has 16 residues. Trimming at V came to 1 base and at J to 5 bases, leaving 10 bases not matched to a gene. Germline V gene sequence: CDR1 SGHVS, CDR2 FNYEAQ. CDR3 sequence reads: CASSLGDRERGETQYF. DNA for the CDR3: TGTGCCAGCAGCTTAGGAGACAGGGAAAGGGGGGAGACCCAGTACTTC.

The J gene is TRBJ2-5, the V gene TRBV20-1, with D perhaps assigned TRBD1 or TRBD2 (6 bases each). CDR1 DFQATT and CDR2 SNEGSKA come from the germline V gene (reference sequence). Trimming shortened V by 0 bases and J by 0 bases, and 11 bases separated the two germline ends. The CDR3 loop spans 15 amino acids. The CDR3 region is CSARDSGAYQETQYF. Written as DNA, the CDR3 is TGCAGTGCTAGAGATTCGGGGGCTTACCAAGAGACCCAGTACTTC.